The 17 T cell receptor beta chains below come from one sample, sequenced in a study of regulatory T cells in long-lasting Graves disease. Relying on iRepertoire HTBI primers and Arm-PCR of CDR3 regions, the team built TCR beta libraries. Via MiXCR, TCRdb re-called the multiplex PCR reads, giving one row per CDR3 protein. Of 560,000 or so distinct CDR3 sequences in the sample, about 16% are singletons; the top ten hold more than 10%. Time point defined: newly diagnosed GD, antithyroid drugs for less than 3 months. RNA from PBMCs was the source of the TCR library. The sample also formed part of further work on T cells in Graves' hyperthyroidism and ophthalmopathy.

The input for sequencing was peripheral blood mononuclear cells (PBMCs), taken at new diagnosis, from a patient treated with antithyroid drugs. The receptors were sampled from a man in his late teens or twenties with Graves disease.

The V call is TRBV14, the J call TRBJ2-3; D might be TRBD2 (8 bases). The germline gives CDR1 SGHDN, CDR2 FVKESK. V lost 6 bases and J 1 base, leaving 26 bases between the germline ends. The CDR3 runs to 19 residues. The CDR3 here is CASSNLGGQRESRTDTQYF. CDR3 in DNA: TGTGCCAGCAGTAACCTAGGGGGACAGCGGGAGTCCCGCACAGATACGCAGTATTTT.

There are many counts of this clonotype. J is TRBJ2-3 and V is TRBV7-9, with unresolved D. The germline V gene has CDR1 SEHNR and CDR2 FQNEAQ (reference sequence). Trimming removed 5 bases at V and 3 bases at J, with 12 bases between. The CDR3 has 14 residues. The CDR3 DNA reads TGTGCCAGCAGCCCCCGGTTGGGGACAGATACGCAGTATTTT. Amino acid sequence: CASSPRLGTDTQYF.

The rearrangement uses TRBV4-1 and TRBJ2-1, with TRBD1 matching 7 bases. The CDR3 sequence is 14 residues long. The trim removed 1 base at V and 4 bases at J, leaving 1 base unmatched. The germline V gene has CDR1 MGHRA and CDR2 YSYEKL. This chain's CDR3 is CASSQGDSYNEQFF. The CDR3 bases are TGCGCCAGCAGCCAAGGGGACAGTTACAATGAGCAGTTCTTC.

At least ten counts were recorded for this clonotype. This CDR3 is CSATGTESSYEQYF. The CDR3 DNA sequence: TGCAGTGCTACGGGGACAGAGAGTTCCTACGAGCAGTACTTC. This chain uses TRBV20-1 with TRBJ2-7; 7 bases line up with TRBD1. The trim removed 4 bases at V and 1 base at J, leaving 7 bases unmatched. The CDR3 contains 14 residues. Germline CDR1 reads DFQATT; CDR2 reads SNEGSKA (reference sequence).

The table lists this clonotype with a count of one. The V gene is TRBV27, the J gene TRBJ1-5; TRBD1 matches 7 bases. V shed 6 bases and J 2 bases; nucleotides not matched to a gene: 7. CDR3 length equals 15 residues. The germline V gene encodes CDR1 MNHEY and CDR2 SMNVEV (reference sequence). The DNA of the CDR3 is TGTGCCAGCAGCTTCAATACAGGGGGCAATCAGCCCCAGCATTTT. The encoded protein is CASSFNTGGNQPQHF.

This clonotype was picked up many times. This chain uses TRBV10-1 with TRBJ1-1; D may be TRBD1 (5 bases). The germline V and J ends were trimmed by 3 bases and 7 bases, with 12 bases remaining between them. CDR1 and CDR2 (germline): WNHNN, SYGVQD (reference sequence). The CDR3 length is 13 residues. The CDR3 reads CASSEGTADEAFF. The CDR3 coding sequence is TGCGCCAGCAGTGAAGGGACCGCAGATGAAGCTTTCTTT.

This clonotype has more than one count but fewer than ten. The chain has TRBV5-1 and TRBJ2-3, with 9 nucleotides matching TRBD1. This CDR3 is built from 16 residues. V was pared by 1 base and J by 4 bases, with 7 bases of the junction left unmatched. Germline-derived CDR1 and CDR2 are SGHRS and YFSETQ. The CDR3: CASSLPGTGISDTQYF. CDR3 nucleotides: TGCGCCAGCAGCTTGCCGGGGACAGGGATTTCAGATACGCAGTATTTT.

The J gene is TRBJ2-5, the V gene TRBV14; perhaps TRBD2 as D (5 bases). Trimming pared 1 base from V and 0 bases from J, leaving 6 bases between. The germline CDR1 and CDR2 sequences are SGHDN and FVKESK. There are 14 residues in the CDR3. CDR3 sequence: CASSQGEYQETQYF. For the CDR3, the DNA is TGTGCCAGCAGCCAAGGGGAGTACCAAGAGACCCAGTACTTC.

In the case of this clonotype: Germline is not matched at one junction end, which may reflect a read error. The chain uses TRBV7-7 and TRBJ2-1, with a possible D match to TRBD2 (5 bases). The CDR3 extends over 13 amino acids. Germline lookup yields CDR1 SSHAT and CDR2 FNYEAQ (reference sequence). The DNA for the CDR3 is TGTGCTAGCAGCTTAGTCGTCACGGGAGAGCAGTTCTTC. Translated, it gives CASSLVVTGEQFF.

Only a few counts were recorded for this clonotype. The chain links TRBV28 to TRBJ2-7; D is uncertain. The CDR3 covers 12 residues. CDR1 and CDR2 (germline): MDHEN, SYDVKM. V lost 3 bases and J 9 bases, leaving 12 bases between the germline ends. CDR3 sequence: CASSFRSHGQYF. DNA of the CDR3: TGTGCCAGCAGTTTCAGAAGCCACGGGCAGTACTTC. Combining the CDR3 with reference TRBV28 and TRBJ2-7 gives the whole variable domain DVKVTQSSRYLVKRTGEKVFLECVQDMDHENMFWYRQDPGLGLRLIYFSYDVKMKEKGDIPEGYSVSREKKERFSLILESASTNQTSMYLCASSFRSHGQYFGPGTRLTVT.

The chain employs TRBV9 and TRBJ2-3; TRBD2 aligns across 9 bases. Germline trimming cut 4 bases from V and 0 bases from J; bases unmatched to any gene: 6. The CDR3 has 16 residues. The germline CDR1 and CDR2 sequences are SGDLS and YYNGEE. The chain's CDR3 is CASSHDLAGSTDTQYF. DNA of the CDR3: TGTGCCAGCAGCCATGACCTAGCGGGGAGCACAGATACGCAGTATTTT.

The CDR3 DNA reads as TGTGCCAGCAGCAGAAGACTAGCGGGAGCGAGGGGCGGGGAGCTGTTTTTT. As protein: CASSRRLAGARGGELFF. The chain combines TRBV7-9 with TRBJ2-2; 12 nucleotides match TRBD2. J gave up 7 bases and V 5 bases, and 11 bases lay outside the gene matches. The CDR3 is made up of 17 amino acids. Germline values: CDR1 SEHNR, CDR2 FQNEAQ (reference sequence).

Only a few counts were recorded for this clonotype. The V gene is TRBV5-1, the J gene TRBJ2-1, with D perhaps TRBD1 or TRBD2 (5 bases each). Germline V gene sequence: CDR1 SGHRS, CDR2 YFSETQ. The length of the CDR3 is 13 residues. Trimming cost V 1 base and J 8 bases, with 10 bases left between them. The CDR3 region has the DNA TGCGCCAGCAGCTTGTGGCAGGGAGATGAGCAGTTCTTC. Its protein product is CASSLWQGDEQFF.

Details on this clonotype: The junction and the germline gene differ at one end; a read error may be behind it. J is TRBJ2-1 and V is TRBV7-8, with D uncertain. The CDR3 sequence is 14 residues long. Germline CDR1 is SGHVS and CDR2 is FQNEAQ. This CDR3 reads CASSTRLAAHERFF. In nucleotides, the CDR3 is TGTGCCAGCAGCACCAGGCTCGCAGCGCATGAGCGGTTCTTC.

The V gene is TRBV10-2, the J gene TRBJ1-1; the D gene is possibly TRBD1 (5 bases). V was pared by 10 bases and J by 8 bases, with 17 bases between. The germline gives CDR1 WSHSY, CDR2 SAAADI. There are 12 residues in the CDR3. CDR3 sequence reads: CATSGTGVEAFF. The CDR3 DNA reads TGCGCCACCTCCGGGACGGGGGTCGAAGCTTTCTTT.

This clonotype has a handful of counts. The rearrangement links TRBV10-3 to TRBJ2-7; no definite D call. This CDR3 spans 16 amino acids. CDR1 and CDR2 from the germline V gene are ENHRY and SYGVKD. Trimming stripped 4 bases from V and 0 bases from J, with 16 bases between. The CDR3 sequence is CAISGQKGSGSYEQYF. The DNA of the CDR3 is TGTGCCATCAGTGGTCAAAAAGGGTCGGGCTCCTACGAGCAGTACTTC.

CDR3 coding DNA: TGCAGTGCACGCCCCAGCGGGAGAACCGGGGAGCTGTTTTTT. Translation: CSARPSGRTGELFF. The chain joins TRBV20-1 to TRBJ2-2, with TRBD2 matching 8 bases. V was pared by 6 bases and J by 5 bases, with 8 bases of the junction left unmatched. Per germline, CDR1 DFQATT and CDR2 SNEGSKA (reference sequence). This CDR3 is built from 14 residues.